Detailed here is one T cell receptor (beta chain). Its antigen is unidentified. Using its own MiXCR run on the RT-PCR reads, TCRdb lists one record per CDR3 protein. Of about 570,000 distinct CDR3 sequences in the sample, 12% were seen once. The CDR3 has 17 amino acids. The V end lost 8 bases, the J end lost 0 bases, and 17 bases lay between the germline ends. From germline, CDR1 is MDHEN and CDR2 SYDVKM. The sample is drawn from a study of response to subunit inactivated influenza vaccine. Regarding the study as a whole: The authors put forward the suggestion that each seasonal influenza vaccination may bring in only a limited number of new T cells.

The receptor comes from a man aged 50 to 60 who received an inactivated influenza vaccine. Sequenced here: PBMCs from blood, sampled on the day of vaccination. V gene TRBV28 combines with J gene TRBJ2-6; the D is unclear. The CDR3 coding sequence is TGTGCCAGCCACGGCGGACGGAGAATCTCTGGGGCCAACGTCCTGACTTTC. Its translation: CASHGGRRISGANVLTF.